These T cell receptor beta chains were read from a single sample in a study of T-cell reconstitution after alpha-beta-depleted transplantation in children. TCRdb used MiXCR to reprocess the PCR reads, holding one entry per CDR3 protein. Found here are about 190,000 distinct CDR3 sequences, 11% of them singletons; the top ten hold about 13%. The starting material was PBMCs, obtained before TCRalphabeta/CD19-depleted stem cell transplant. These receptors came from a boy aged 2 to 10 with acute myeloid leukemia, due to receive a stem cell transplant. The CDR3 runs from the conserved cysteine through the conserved F or W. The D gene is left open where the match is weak. Size tells how often a clone was seen (once, few, many) or the class of an expanded clone, and some rows leave it out.

j_call: TRBJ2-3; v_call: TRBV7-2; d_call: -; clone_size: many; cdr3_nt: TGTGCCAGCAGCTTAAGGTCGGGGAGCACAGATACGCAGTATTTT; cdr3_aa: CASSLRSGSTDTQYF
j_call: TRBJ2-5; v_call: TRBV6-5; d_call: TRBD2; clone_size: many; cdr3_nt: TGTGCCAGCAGTTACTCGACTAGCGGGGGGGCCGGGGAGACCCAGTACTTC; cdr3_aa: CASSYSTSGGAGETQYF
j_call: TRBJ2-4; v_call: TRBV12-3/TRBV12-4; d_call: -; clone_size: many; cdr3_nt: TGTGCCAGCAGTTTTTACGGAGGGGACATTCAGTACTTC; cdr3_aa: CASSFYGGDIQYF
j_call: TRBJ1-3; v_call: TRBV3-1; d_call: -; clone_size: many; cdr3_nt: TGTGCCAGCAGCCAGACAGAATCTGGAAACACCATATATTTT; cdr3_aa: CASSQTESGNTIYF
j_call: TRBJ2-5; v_call: TRBV14; d_call: -; clone_size: -; cdr3_nt: TGTGCCAGCAGCCCACGGGGCTACCAAGAGACCCAGTACTTC; cdr3_aa: CASSPRGYQETQYF
j_call: TRBJ1-4; v_call: TRBV5-6; d_call: TRBD1; clone_size: many; cdr3_nt: TGTGCCAGCAGCTTGAGGGGGCTTGGTGAAAAACTGTTTTTT; cdr3_aa: CASSLRGLGEKLFF
j_call: TRBJ2-1; v_call: TRBV24-1; d_call: -; clone_size: many; cdr3_nt: TGTGCCACCAGTGAAAACAGGGTAGGGGACTACAATGAGCAGTTCTTC; cdr3_aa: CATSENRVGDYNEQFF
j_call: TRBJ2-1; v_call: TRBV4-1; d_call: -; clone_size: -; cdr3_nt: TGCGCCAGCAGCCAAGCGCCGGGCAATGAGCAGTTCTTC; cdr3_aa: CASSQAPGNEQFF
j_call: TRBJ2-3; v_call: TRBV18; d_call: -; clone_size: many; cdr3_nt: TGTGCCAGCTCCCAACCCCCGGTAGATACGCAGTATTTT; cdr3_aa: CASSQPPVDTQYF
j_call: TRBJ1-5; v_call: TRBV7-9; d_call: -; clone_size: many; cdr3_nt: TGTGCCAGCAGCTTAGGCGGGATTGGCAATCAGCCCCAGCATTTT; cdr3_aa: CASSLGGIGNQPQHF
j_call: TRBJ2-3; v_call: TRBV7-8; d_call: TRBD2; clone_size: few; cdr3_nt: TGTGCCAGCAGTTTTAGCGGGAGGGGTTCTAGCACAGATACGCAGTATTTT; cdr3_aa: CASSFSGRGSSTDTQYF
j_call: TRBJ2-2; v_call: TRBV13; d_call: -; clone_size: few; cdr3_nt: TGTGCCAGCAGCCGCTCCCCGCCCAATGCCGGGACCGGAAAGGGGATCGGGGAGCTGTTTTTT; cdr3_aa: CASSRSPPNAGTGKGIGELFF
j_call: TRBJ2-1; v_call: TRBV10-3; d_call: TRBD2; clone_size: -; cdr3_nt: TGTGCCATCAGTGATAGCGGGAGTCGCTACAATGAGCAGTTCTTC; cdr3_aa: CAISDSGSRYNEQFF